One and the same sample provided the 25 T cell receptor beta chains below, sequenced in a study of CD8+CD57+ T cells in acquired aplastic anemia. Profiles of TCR beta VDJ and CDR3 were generated from a genomic DNA template. Via MiXCR, TCRdb re-called the reads, giving one row per CDR3 protein. The data hold 200,000 or so distinct CDR3 sequences, with 55% to 70% observed a single time. The sequenced material came from sorted CD4+, CD8+, or CD8+CD57+ T cells (not recorded which) from PBMCs. The origin of the receptors is a human donor with severe aplastic anemia or a healthy control (not recorded which).

This chain uses TRBV24-1 with TRBJ2-3; 8 bases map to TRBD2. CDR3 size: 14 residues. Germline V lookup: CDR1 KGHDR, CDR2 SFDVKD. The V and J ends lost 7 bases and 4 bases, in that order; junction bases with no gene match: 6. Here the CDR3 reads CATRGERESDTQYF. The CDR3 DNA sequence: TGTGCCACCAGAGGGGAGCGGGAGTCAGATACGCAGTATTTT.

This chain links TRBV7-2 with TRBJ2-7, with 9 bases aligning to TRBD2. The germline V gene encodes CDR1 SGHTA and CDR2 FQGNSA. The ends lost 1 base at V and 5 bases at J; junction bases unmatched: 6. The CDR3 is made up of 15 amino acids. CDR3 sequence: CASSLVRGTSHEQYF. DNA for the CDR3: TGTGCCAGCAGCTTAGTAAGGGGGACTAGCCACGAGCAGTACTTC.

J is TRBJ2-1 and V is TRBV25-1, with 11 positions matching TRBD1. Germline V gene data show CDR1 as MGHDK and CDR2 as SYGVNS. The J segment lost 7 bases and the V segment lost 6 bases, leaving 8 bases of the junction unmatched. The CDR3 loop spans 15 amino acids. As DNA, the CDR3 is TGTGCCAGCAGCCATGGACAGGGGGCGCGAAATGAGCAGTTCTTC. It specifies CASSHGQGARNEQFF.

J is TRBJ2-7 and V is TRBV6-4; 7 bases are shared with TRBD1. Losses at the gene ends were 6 bases for V and 5 bases for J; bases not matched to a gene: 10. The germline V gene encodes CDR1 MRHNA and CDR2 SNTAGT. This CDR3 is built from 14 residues. CDR3 sequence (DNA): TGTGCCAGCAGACATCACAGGGGTCGGGACGAGCAGTACTTC. Protein: CASRHHRGRDEQYF.

A note on this clonotype: The germline gene is not matched at one end of the junction; a read error may be the cause. The chain couples TRBV10-3 to TRBJ2-7; the D gene is possibly TRBD1 (5 bases). The CDR3 covers 15 residues. Germline loops: CDR1 ENHRY, CDR2 SYGVKD. The CDR3 DNA follows: TGTGCCAGCAGTTACTTCCAGGGCGCTACCTACGAGCAGTACTTC. It yields the protein CASSYFQGATYEQYF.

The chain carries TRBV7-9 and TRBJ2-7, with 8 bases fitting TRBD1. The junction had 11 bases not matched to a gene; V was cut back by 4 bases and J by 3 bases. Germline V gene sequence: CDR1 SEHNR, CDR2 FQNEAQ (reference sequence). The CDR3 spans 16 residues. The CDR3 loop reads CASSSGRSTGDYEQYF. In nucleotides, the CDR3 is TGTGCCAGCAGCTCAGGTAGATCGACAGGGGACTACGAGCAGTACTTC.

This clonotype was counted ten times or more. This rearrangement joins TRBV4-1 to TRBJ2-1; TRBD1 might be the D (6 bases). This CDR3 is built from 16 residues. V shed 3 bases and J shed 0 bases, with 12 bases lying between them. Germline V gene lookup returns CDR1 MGHRA and CDR2 YSYEKL. The CDR3 here is CASSHTGNPSYNEQFF. Here the CDR3 DNA reads TGCGCCAGCAGCCACACAGGGAATCCCTCCTACAATGAGCAGTTCTTC.

This chain links TRBV25-1 with TRBJ2-1, with TRBD1 as a possible D gene (5 bases). Per germline, CDR1 MGHDK and CDR2 SYGVNS. CDR3 length: 15 amino acids. The V end lost 2 bases, the J end lost 2 bases, and 10 bases lay between the germline ends. The CDR3 sequence is CASSENDRPYNEQFF. The CDR3 coding sequence is TGTGCCAGCAGTGAAAACGACAGACCCTACAATGAGCAGTTCTTC.

This clonotype was recorded a few times. V usage is TRBV20-1 and J usage is TRBJ2-3, with D hard to call. The length of the CDR3 is 14 residues. Germline loops: CDR1 DFQATT, CDR2 SNEGSKA (reference sequence). V was pared by 3 bases and J by 2 bases, with 12 bases between. The CDR3 DNA sequence: TGCAGTGCTAGGTTACGCGGATACACAGATACGCAGTATTTT. Encoded protein: CSARLRGYTDTQYF.

This clonotype was detected a few times. The V call is TRBV19, the J call TRBJ2-5; no reliable D call. The germline V gene encodes CDR1 LNHDA and CDR2 SQIVND (reference sequence). The length of the CDR3 is 14 residues. The V end was cut by 3 bases, the J end by 1 base, with 9 bases between. The CDR3 is CASSIGKGQETQYF. The CDR3 region has the DNA TGTGCCAGTAGTATCGGTAAAGGCCAAGAGACCCAGTACTTC.

Remarks on this clonotype: A read error is possible here, since a much larger clone lies one base away. The CDR3: CASSIDGAEAFF. CDR3 DNA: TGCGCCAGCAGCATCGACGGAGCTGAAGCTTTCTTT. The chain carries TRBV5-1 and TRBJ1-1; D gene unclear. The CDR3 loop spans 12 amino acids. The V and J ends lost 4 bases and 6 bases respectively, with 10 bases between them. Germline-derived CDR1 and CDR2 are SGHRS and YFSETQ.

The rearrangement uses TRBV27 and TRBJ1-2; D is perhaps TRBD1 (5 bases). This CDR3 comprises 13 residues. Germline V CDR1 and CDR2: MNHEY, SMNVEV (reference sequence). The V end was cut by 6 bases, the J end by 4 bases, with 12 bases between. CDR3 loop: CASRPGTGYGYTF. CDR3 DNA: TGTGCCAGCAGGCCAGGGACGGGCTATGGCTACACCTTC.

This clonotype was found many times. The genes are TRBV19 and TRBJ1-1; D is unresolved. The CDR3 has 12 amino acids. From germline, CDR1 is LNHDA and CDR2 SQIVND (reference sequence). Trimming shortened V by 6 bases and J by 1 base, and 6 bases separated the two germline ends. The CDR3 sequence is CASRAGNTEAFF. The CDR3 DNA sequence: TGTGCCAGTAGGGCGGGGAACACTGAAGCTTTCTTT. The full variable domain, its missing parts supplied by reference TRBV19 and TRBJ1-1, is DGGITQSPKYLFRKEGQNVTLSCEQNLNHDAMYWYRQDPGQGLRLIYYSQIVNDFQKGDIAEGYSVSREKKESFPLTVTSAQKNPTAFYLCASRAGNTEAFFGQGTRLTVV.

A note on this clonotype: Mismatch with germline at one junction end may stem from a read error. The V gene is TRBV2, the J gene TRBJ2-7; D ambiguous. Germline V gene lookup returns CDR1 SNHLY and CDR2 FYNNEI. The CDR3 contains 13 residues. CDR3 in DNA: TGTACCAGCAGGCCCGGAGACTCCTACGAGCAGTACTTC. Its translation: CTSRPGDSYEQYF.

The chain recombines TRBV5-1 with TRBJ1-4; D might be TRBD1 (5 bases). This CDR3 spans 15 amino acids. V lost 0 bases to trimming and J lost 7 bases, with 13 bases between them. Germline CDR1 and CDR2: SGHRS and YFSETQ. The CDR3 DNA reads as TGCGCCAGCAGCTTGGGTCAGGGAGTGGGTGAAAAACTGTTTTTT. Amino acid sequence: CASSLGQGVGEKLFF.

The chain combines TRBV7-3 with TRBJ2-7, with D possibly being TRBD2 (6 bases). V gave up 0 bases and J gave up 7 bases, with 19 bases separating them. The CDR3 spans 16 residues. The germline gives CDR1 SGHTA, CDR2 FQGTGA. Here the CDR3 reads CASSLTEGRGMGEQYF. The CDR3 DNA sequence: TGTGCCAGCAGCTTAACGGAGGGGAGAGGGATGGGGGAGCAGTACTTC.

The chain combines TRBV7-9 with TRBJ2-1; D possibly corresponds to TRBD1 (6 bases). The CDR3 contains 16 residues. Germline-derived CDR1 and CDR2 are SEHNR and FQNEAQ (reference sequence). Trimming removed 1 base from V and 2 bases from J, with 12 bases in between. CDR3 coding DNA: TGTGCCAGCAGCTTAGGACAGGACTCTGCCTACAATGAGCAGTTCTTC. This translates into CASSLGQDSAYNEQFF.

This clonotype has a count of ten or more. This chain uses TRBV12-3 or TRBV12-4 with TRBJ2-1; D call uncertain. The CDR3 runs 11 residues. V dropped 4 bases and J dropped 7 bases, with 5 bases sitting between them. In DNA form, the CDR3 reads TGTGCCAGCAGTTCCCAAAATGAGCAGTTCTTC. This translates into CASSSQNEQFF.

This clonotype appeared once. The CDR3 spells CSARPISYEQYF. The CDR3 region has the DNA TGCAGTGCTAGGCCCATATCCTACGAGCAGTACTTC. This chain connects TRBV20-1 to TRBJ2-7; D uncertain. CDR1 is DFQATT, CDR2 SNEGSKA, per germline (reference sequence). V lost 3 bases, J lost 1 base, and 7 bases lay in between. This CDR3 has 12 residues.

This clonotype showed up just a few times. The chain recombines TRBV2 with TRBJ1-5, with D possibly being TRBD1 (6 bases). The CDR3 is made up of 14 amino acids. CDR1 and CDR2 from the germline V gene are SNHLY and FYNNEI. Trimming left V 5 bases short and J 2 bases short, with 10 bases between. CDR3 DNA sequence: TGTGCCAGCAGTTGGGGGGCAGGCAATCAGCCCCAGCATTTT. As protein: CASSWGAGNQPQHF. Using reference TRBV2 and TRBJ1-5 for the parts outside the CDR3, the full variable domain is EPEVTQTPSHQVTQMGQEVILRCVPISNHLYFYWYRQILGQKVEFLVSFYNNEISEKSEIFDDQFSVERPDGSNFTLKIRSTKLEDSAMYFCASSWGAGNQPQHFGDGTRLSIL.

V usage is TRBV9 and J usage is TRBJ2-7; 11 bases agree with TRBD2. V lost 2 bases and J lost 2; bases outside the gene matches: 3. The CDR3 spans 15 residues. Germline assignment: CDR1 SGDLS and CDR2 YYNGEE. CDR3 DNA: TGTGCCAGCAGCGTCGAACTAGCGGGGGCCTACGAGCAGTACTTC. It encodes CASSVELAGAYEQYF.

This clonotype has ten or more counts. The V gene is TRBV11-2, the J gene TRBJ1-1, with D tentatively TRBD1 (5 bases). Trimming removed 5 bases at V and 6 bases at J, with 13 bases between. Germline-derived CDR1 and CDR2 are SGHAT and FQNNGV. The CDR3 consists of 13 residues. CDR3 sequence (DNA): TGTGCCAGCAGCGGGTACCTGGGGGCTGAAGCTTTCTTT. Translating it yields CASSGYLGAEAFF.

This clonotype was counted between two and nine times. The rearrangement uses TRBV10-3 and TRBJ2-7; 7 bases are shared with TRBD1. J lost 6 bases, V lost 4 bases, and 6 bases had no gene match. CDR1 and CDR2 (germline): ENHRY, SYGVKD. The CDR3 consists of 13 residues. The CDR3 bases are TGTGCCATCAGTGGAGAGACAGGGTTCGAGCAGTACTTC. Amino acids: CAISGETGFEQYF.

This chain uses TRBV2 with TRBJ1-6; no clear D. With 4 bases removed from V and 10 bases from J, the gap between germline ends came to 14 bases. Germline lookup yields CDR1 SNHLY and CDR2 FYNNEI. The CDR3 contains 14 residues. DNA for the CDR3: TGTGCCAGCAGTGTGATAGCCCCGGGATCACCCCTCCACTTT. The encoded protein is CASSVIAPGSPLHF.

This clonotype was detected only once. This rearrangement joins TRBV20-1 to TRBJ1-1; D remains unclear. This CDR3 is built from 12 residues. V shed 3 bases and J shed 4 bases, with 9 bases lying between them. Germline V gene lookup returns CDR1 DFQATT and CDR2 SNEGSKA (reference sequence). The CDR3 DNA follows: TGCAGTGCTAGTCCGGGGAGCACTGAAGCTTTCTTT. Residues: CSASPGSTEAFF.